The sample holds a few counts of the clone carrying this T cell receptor beta chain. Its antigen is not known. Use of 60 Vbeta and 13 Jbeta primers characterized the PCR. Assay used: immunoSEQ multiplex PCR; TCRdb lists only in-frame clones, some missing. Among approximately 100,000 clones, roughly 79% were seen once, and the ten largest hold roughly 4%. This sample is part of a study of cytomegalovirus exposure and HLA in healthy donors. Study observations and caveats: Confirmation in vitro established that a few CMV-associated chains were specific for CMV antigens. Reports credit the classifier with highly specific, highly sensitive diagnosis of cytomegalovirus status.

The J segment lost 4 bases and the V segment lost 6 bases, leaving 13 bases of the junction unmatched. The CDR3 is 17 amino acids. Germline V gene lookup returns CDR1 MDHEN and CDR2 SYDVKM. The sample consisted of PBMCs. The sequence was collected from a man aged 35 to 55 in good health and CMV-seronegative. The chain has TRBV28 and TRBJ2-1; 9 positions agree with TRBD1. The CDR3 reads CASSFDIPGQGYNEQFF. The CDR3 nucleotides read TGTGCCAGCAGCTTTGACATTCCGGGACAGGGATACAATGAGCAGTTCTTC.